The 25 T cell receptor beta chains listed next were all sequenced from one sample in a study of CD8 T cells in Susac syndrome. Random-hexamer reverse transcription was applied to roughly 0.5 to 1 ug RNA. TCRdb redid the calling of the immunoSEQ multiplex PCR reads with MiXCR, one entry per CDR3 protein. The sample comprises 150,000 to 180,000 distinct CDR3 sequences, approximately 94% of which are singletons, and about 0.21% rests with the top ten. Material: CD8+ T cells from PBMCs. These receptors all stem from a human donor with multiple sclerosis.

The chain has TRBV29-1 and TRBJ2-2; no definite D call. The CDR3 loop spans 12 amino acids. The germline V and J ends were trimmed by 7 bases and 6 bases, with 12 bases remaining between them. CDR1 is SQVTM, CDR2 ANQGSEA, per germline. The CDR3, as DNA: TGCAGCGCCAAAGGCTTGGCCGGGGAGCTGTTTTTT. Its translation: CSAKGLAGELFF.

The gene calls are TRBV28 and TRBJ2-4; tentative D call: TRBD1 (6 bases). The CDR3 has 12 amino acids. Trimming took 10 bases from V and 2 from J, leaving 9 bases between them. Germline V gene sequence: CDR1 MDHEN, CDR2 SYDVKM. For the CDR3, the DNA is TGTGCCACGCAGGGGTCCAAAAACATTCAGTACTTC. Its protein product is CATQGSKNIQYF.

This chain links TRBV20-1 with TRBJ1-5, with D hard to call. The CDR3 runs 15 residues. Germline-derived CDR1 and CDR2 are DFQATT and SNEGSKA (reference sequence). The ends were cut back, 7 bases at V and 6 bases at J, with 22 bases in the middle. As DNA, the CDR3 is TGCAGTGGTCGTTCCCGGGGTGGGTTCGGTCAGCCCCAGCATTTT. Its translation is CSGRSRGGFGQPQHF.

The CDR3 DNA reads TGTGCCACCAGTGCGGCAGGATTGAACACTGAAGCTTTCTTT. Translation gives CATSAAGLNTEAFF. V usage is TRBV24-1 and J usage is TRBJ1-1; no definite D call. Between the trimmed V and J ends, which lost 5 bases and 0 bases, there was a span of 9 bases. Germline values: CDR1 KGHDR, CDR2 SFDVKD. The CDR3 length is 14 residues.

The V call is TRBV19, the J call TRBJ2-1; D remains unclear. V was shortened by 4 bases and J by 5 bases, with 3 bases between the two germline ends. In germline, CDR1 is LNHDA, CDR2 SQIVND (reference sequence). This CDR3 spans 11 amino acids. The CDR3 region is CASSNHNEQFF. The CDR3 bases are TGTGCCAGTAGTAACCACAATGAGCAGTTCTTC.

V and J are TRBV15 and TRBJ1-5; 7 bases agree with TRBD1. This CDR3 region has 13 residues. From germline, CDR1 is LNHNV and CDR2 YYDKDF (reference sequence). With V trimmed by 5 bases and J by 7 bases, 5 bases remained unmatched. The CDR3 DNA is TGTGCCACCAGCGTCTACAGGGGACAGCCCCAGCATTTT. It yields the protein CATSVYRGQPQHF.

The DNA for the CDR3 is TGTGCCAGCAGGATTACAGGGACCAAGCTCTACGAGCAGTACTTC. Translation gives CASRITGTKLYEQYF. This rearrangement joins TRBV6-2 or TRBV6-3 to TRBJ2-7, with D perhaps matching TRBD1 (6 bases). The V end lost 6 bases, the J end lost 3 bases, and 18 bases lay between the germline ends. The CDR3 contains 15 residues. The germline V gene encodes CDR1 MNHEY and CDR2 SVGEGT.

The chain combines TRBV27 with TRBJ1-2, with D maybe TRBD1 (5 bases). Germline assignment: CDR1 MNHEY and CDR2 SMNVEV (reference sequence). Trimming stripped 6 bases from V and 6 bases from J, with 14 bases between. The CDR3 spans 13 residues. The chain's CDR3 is CASRSEGIDGYTF. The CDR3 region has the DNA TGTGCCAGCAGATCCGAGGGGATAGATGGCTACACCTTC.

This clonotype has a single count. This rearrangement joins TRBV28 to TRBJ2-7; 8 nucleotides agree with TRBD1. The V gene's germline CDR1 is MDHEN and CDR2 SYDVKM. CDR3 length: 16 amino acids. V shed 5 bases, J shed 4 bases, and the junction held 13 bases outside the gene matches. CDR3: CASSPRVRDRPYEQYF. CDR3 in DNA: TGTGCCAGCAGTCCCAGGGTGAGGGACAGGCCTTACGAGCAGTACTTC.

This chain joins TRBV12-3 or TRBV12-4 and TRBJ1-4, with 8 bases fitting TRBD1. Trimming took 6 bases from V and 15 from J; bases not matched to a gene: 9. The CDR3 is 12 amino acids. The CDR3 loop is CASSSRQGFVFF. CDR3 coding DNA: TGTGCCAGCAGCTCTAGACAGGGGTTCGTGTTTTTT.

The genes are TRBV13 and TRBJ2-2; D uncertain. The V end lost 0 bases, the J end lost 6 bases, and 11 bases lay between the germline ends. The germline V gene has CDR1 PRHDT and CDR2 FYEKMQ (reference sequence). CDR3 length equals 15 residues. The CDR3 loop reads CASSLGRKSAGELFF. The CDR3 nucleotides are TGTGCCAGCAGCTTAGGCAGGAAAAGCGCCGGGGAGCTGTTTTTT.

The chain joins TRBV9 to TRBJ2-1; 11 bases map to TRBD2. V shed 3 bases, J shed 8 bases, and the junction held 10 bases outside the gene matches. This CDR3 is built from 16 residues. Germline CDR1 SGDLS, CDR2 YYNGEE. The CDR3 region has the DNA TGTGCCAGCAGCGCCGGACTAGCGGGCTCATGGGATGAGCAGTTCTTC. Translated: CASSAGLAGSWDEQFF.

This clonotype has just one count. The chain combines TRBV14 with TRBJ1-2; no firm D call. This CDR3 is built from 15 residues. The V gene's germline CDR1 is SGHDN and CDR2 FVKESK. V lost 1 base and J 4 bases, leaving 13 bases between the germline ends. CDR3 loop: CASSQARAPPYGYTF. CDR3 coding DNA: TGTGCCAGCAGCCAAGCCCGGGCACCACCCTATGGCTACACCTTC. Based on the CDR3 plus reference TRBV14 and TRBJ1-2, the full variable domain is EAGVTQFPSHSVIEKGQTVTLRCDPISGHDNLYWYRRVMGKEIKFLLHFVKESKQDESGMPNNRFLAERTGGTYSTLKVQPAELEDSGVYFCASSQARAPPYGYTFGSGTRLTVV.

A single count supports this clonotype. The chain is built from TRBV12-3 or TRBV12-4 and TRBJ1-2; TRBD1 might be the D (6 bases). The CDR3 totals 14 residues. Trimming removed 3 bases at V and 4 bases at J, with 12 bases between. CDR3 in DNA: TGTGCCAGCAGTTTCGGGGGGACAACCTATGGCTACACCTTC. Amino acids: CASSFGGTTYGYTF.

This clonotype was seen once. The CDR3: CASALAGGPADTQYF. The CDR3 nucleotides are TGTGCCAGTGCCTTAGCGGGGGGGCCCGCAGATACGCAGTATTTT. V gene TRBV3-1 combines with J gene TRBJ2-3; 11 positions match TRBD2. V shed 9 bases, J shed 4 bases, and the junction held 9 bases outside the gene matches. The length of the CDR3 is 15 residues. Germline CDR1 and CDR2: LGHDT and YNNKEL (reference sequence).

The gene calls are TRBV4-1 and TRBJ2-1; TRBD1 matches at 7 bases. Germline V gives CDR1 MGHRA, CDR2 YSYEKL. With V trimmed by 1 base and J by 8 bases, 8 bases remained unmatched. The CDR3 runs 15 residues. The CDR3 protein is CASSQVTGARHEQFF. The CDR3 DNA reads TGCGCCAGCAGCCAAGTAACAGGGGCACGACATGAGCAGTTCTTC.

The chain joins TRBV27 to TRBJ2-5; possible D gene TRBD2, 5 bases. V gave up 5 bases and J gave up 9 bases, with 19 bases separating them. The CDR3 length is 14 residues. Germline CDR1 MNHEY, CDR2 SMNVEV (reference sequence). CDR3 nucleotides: TGTGCCAGCAGTCCGGCCGATTCCCGAGGGCCCCAGTACTTC. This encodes CASSPADSRGPQYF.

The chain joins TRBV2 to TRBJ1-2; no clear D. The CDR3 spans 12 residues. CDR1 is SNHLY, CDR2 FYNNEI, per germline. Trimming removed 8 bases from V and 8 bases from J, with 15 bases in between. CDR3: CASLGSFHGYTF. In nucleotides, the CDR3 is TGTGCCAGCTTAGGCAGTTTTCACGGCTACACCTTC.

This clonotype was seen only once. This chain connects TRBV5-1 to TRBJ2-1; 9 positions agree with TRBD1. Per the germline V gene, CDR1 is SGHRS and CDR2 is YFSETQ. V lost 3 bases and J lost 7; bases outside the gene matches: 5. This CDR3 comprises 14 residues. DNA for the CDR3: TGCGCCAGCAGCTGGGGGACAGGGTTAAATGAGCAGTTCTTC. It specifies CASSWGTGLNEQFF.

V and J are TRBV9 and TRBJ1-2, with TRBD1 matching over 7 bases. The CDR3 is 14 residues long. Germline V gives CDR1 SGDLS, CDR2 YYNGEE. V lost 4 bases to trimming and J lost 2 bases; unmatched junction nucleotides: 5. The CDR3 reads CASSPGQANYGYTF. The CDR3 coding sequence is TGTGCCAGCAGCCCCGGACAGGCCAACTATGGCTACACCTTC.

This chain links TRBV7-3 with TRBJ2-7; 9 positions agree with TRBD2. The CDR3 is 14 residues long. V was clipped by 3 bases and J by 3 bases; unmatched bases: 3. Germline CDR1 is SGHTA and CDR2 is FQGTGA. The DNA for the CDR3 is TGTGCCAGCAGCTTCGCGGGAGGGGGCTACGAGCAGTACTTC. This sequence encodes CASSFAGGGYEQYF.

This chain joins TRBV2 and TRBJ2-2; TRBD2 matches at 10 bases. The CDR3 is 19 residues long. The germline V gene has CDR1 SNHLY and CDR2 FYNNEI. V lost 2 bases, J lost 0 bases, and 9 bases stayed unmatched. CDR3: CASSETRLAGASNTGELFF. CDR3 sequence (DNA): TGTGCCAGCAGTGAAACGAGGCTAGCGGGGGCCTCGAACACCGGGGAGCTGTTTTTT.

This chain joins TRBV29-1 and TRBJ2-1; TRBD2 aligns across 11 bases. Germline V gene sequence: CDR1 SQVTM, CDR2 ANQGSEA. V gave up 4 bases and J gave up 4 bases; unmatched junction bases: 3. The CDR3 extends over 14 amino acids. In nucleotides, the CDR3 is TGCAGCGTTGGGGGACTAGCGGAATACAATGAGCAGTTCTTC. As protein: CSVGGLAEYNEQFF.

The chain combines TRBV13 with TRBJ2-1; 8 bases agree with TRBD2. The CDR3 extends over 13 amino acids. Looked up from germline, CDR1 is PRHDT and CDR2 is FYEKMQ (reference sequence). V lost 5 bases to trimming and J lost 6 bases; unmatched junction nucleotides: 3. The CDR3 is CASSHGTSNEQFF. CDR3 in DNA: TGTGCCAGCAGCCACGGGACTAGCAATGAGCAGTTCTTC.

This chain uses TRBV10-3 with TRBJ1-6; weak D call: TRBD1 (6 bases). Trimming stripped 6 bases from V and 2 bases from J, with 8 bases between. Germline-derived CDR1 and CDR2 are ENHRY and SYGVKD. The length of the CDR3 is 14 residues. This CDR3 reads CAISTGPYNSPLHF. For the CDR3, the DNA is TGTGCCATCAGCACAGGGCCCTATAATTCACCCCTCCACTTT.